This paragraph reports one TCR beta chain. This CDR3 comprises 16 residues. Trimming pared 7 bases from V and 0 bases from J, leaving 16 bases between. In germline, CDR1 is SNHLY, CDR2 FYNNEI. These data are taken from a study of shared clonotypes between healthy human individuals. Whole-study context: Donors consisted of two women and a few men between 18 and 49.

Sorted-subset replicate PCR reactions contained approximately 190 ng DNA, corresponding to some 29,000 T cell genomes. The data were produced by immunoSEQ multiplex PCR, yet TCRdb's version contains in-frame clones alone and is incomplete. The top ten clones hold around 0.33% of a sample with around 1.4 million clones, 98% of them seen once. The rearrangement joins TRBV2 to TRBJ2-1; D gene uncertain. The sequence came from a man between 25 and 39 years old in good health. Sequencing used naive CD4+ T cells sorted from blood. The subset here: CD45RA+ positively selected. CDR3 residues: CASNQSPDSSYNEQFF. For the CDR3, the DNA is TGTGCCAGCAATCAGTCCCCGGATAGCTCCTACAATGAGCAGTTCTTC.